Listed below are T cell receptor beta chains from one sample, sequenced in a study of blood T cell repertoires in COVID-19. TCRdb's table, derived via immunoSEQ multiplex PCR, lists solely in-frame clones and lacks some. In the table there are some 150,000 clones, 70% to 90% of which are singletons. The sample was peripheral blood. These TCRs come from a man aged 40-49 years who had recovered from COVID-19. Each CDR3 is given with its conserved first and last residue. The D gene is left open where the match is weak. Only part of the rows carry a size: once, few, many, or a class if the clone is expanded.

V	J	length	size	D	CDR3	DNA
TRBV5-5	TRBJ1-2	15	-	-	CASSLDRARISGYTF	TGTGCCAGCAGCTTGGACAGGGCTCGGATATCTGGCTACACCTTC
TRBV9	TRBJ2-3	15	-	TRBD2	CASSVSSGNTDTQYF	TGTGCCAGCAGCGTAAGTAGCGGGAACACAGATACGCAGTATTTT
TRBV9	TRBJ2-2	16	-	TRBD1	CASSPRRGQITGELFF	TGTGCCAGCAGCCCGCGCAGGGGGCAGATTACCGGGGAGCTGTTTTTT
TRBV6-5	TRBJ1-1	14	once	TRBD1	CASRQTGGEGEAFF	TGTGCCAGCAGACAGACAGGGGGCGAAGGTGAAGCTTTCTTT
TRBV19	TRBJ2-5	13	-	-	CASSPDSQETQYF	TGTGCCAGTAGTCCTGACAGCCAAGAGACCCAGTACTTC
TRBV7-3	TRBJ2-3	13	-	-	CASSLGTPDTQYF	TGTGCCAGCAGCTTAGGGACACCCGATACGCAGTATTTT
TRBV5-1	TRBJ1-1	15	few	-	CASSPPGGERTEAFF	TGCGCCAGCAGCCCCCCGGGAGGGGAGAGGACTGAAGCTTTCTTT
TRBV11-2	TRBJ2-2	15	-	-	CASSPLGANTGELFF	TGTGCCAGCAGCCCCCTAGGGGCGAACACCGGGGAGCTGTTTTTT
TRBV28	TRBJ1-1	15	-	-	CASSALRGRETEAFF	TGTGCCAGCAGTGCCCTCCGGGGCCGGGAGACTGAAGCTTTCTTT
TRBV25-1	TRBJ1-5	13	-	-	CASSRGSNQPQHF	TGTGCCAGCAGCAGGGGAAGCAATCAGCCCCAGCATTTT
TRBV4-1	TRBJ2-6	15	-	-	CASSLSLLGANVLTF	TGCGCCAGCAGCCTGTCCCTCCTCGGGGCCAACGTCCTGACTTTC
TRBV4-2	TRBJ1-5	15	-	-	CASSQDWQSNQPQHF	TGTGCCAGCAGCCAAGATTGGCAGAGCAATCAGCCCCAGCATTTT
TRBV7-2	TRBJ2-2	18	-	TRBD2	CASSDLGLAGRYTGELFF	TGTGCCAGCAGCGACCTCGGACTAGCGGGAAGGTACACCGGGGAGCTGTTTTTT
TRBV19	TRBJ2-2	14	-	-	CASKQGGGTGELFF	TGTGCCAGCAAACAGGGAGGGGGCACCGGGGAGCTGTTTTTT
TRBV10-3	TRBJ1-5	13	-	TRBD1	CAISGTGDQPQHF	TGTGCCATCTCCGGGACAGGAGATCAGCCCCAGCATTTT
TRBV13	TRBJ1-6	15	few	-	CASSPSRGLDSPLHF	TGTGCCAGCAGCCCCTCGCGGGGATTGGATTCACCCCTCCACTTT
TRBV2	TRBJ2-2	11	-	-	CPRGYSGELFF	TGCCCCAGGGGTTACTCCGGGGAGCTGTTTTTT
TRBV20-1	TRBJ2-7	10	-	-	CSARDVEQYF	TGCAGTGCTAGAGACGTCGAGCAGTACTTC
TRBV28	TRBJ2-1	13	-	-	CASGVREFGEQFF	TGTGCCAGCGGGGTACGGGAGTTCGGTGAGCAGTTCTTC
TRBV18	TRBJ2-1	15	-	TRBD2	CASSPSSGGKNEQFF	TGTGCCAGCTCACCCTCTAGCGGGGGGAAGAATGAGCAGTTCTTC
TRBV6-2/TRBV6-3	TRBJ1-5	15	-	TRBD1	CASSSGGAGNQPQHF	TGTGCCAGCAGTTCAGGGGGCGCGGGCAATCAGCCCCAGCATTTT
TRBV4-1	TRBJ1-1	14	-	TRBD1	CASRLTGAVTEAFF	TGCGCCAGTCGCCTTACAGGGGCCGTAACTGAAGCTTTCTTT
TRBV28	TRBJ1-6	14	-	TRBD1	CASSRDRVNSPLHF	TGTGCCAGCAGCCGGGACAGGGTTAATTCACCCCTCCACTTT
TRBV7-2	TRBJ1-1	14	-	-	CASSLGRGNTEAFF	TGTGCCAGCAGCTTAGGAAGGGGGAACACTGAAGCTTTCTTT
TRBV4-3	TRBJ2-7	14	-	-	CASSQEDFSYEQYF	TGCGCCAGCAGCCAAGAAGACTTCTCCTACGAGCAGTACTTC
TRBV7-9	TRBJ2-3	12	-	-	CASSSQWDTQYF	TGTGCCAGCAGCTCCCAGTGGGATACGCAGTATTTT
TRBV6-1	TRBJ2-3	15	-	-	CASSEIYRNTDTQYF	TGTGCCAGCAGTGAAATTTACAGAAACACAGATACGCAGTATTTT
TRBV10-3	TRBJ1-5	16	-	TRBD1	CAISEADRGADQPQHF	TGTGCCATCAGTGAGGCAGACAGGGGCGCCGATCAGCCCCAGCATTTT
TRBV12-3/TRBV12-4	TRBJ1-1	13	-	-	CASSSVLNTEAFF	TGTGCCAGCAGTTCCGTTCTTAACACTGAAGCTTTCTTT
TRBV7-9	TRBJ2-7	14	few	TRBD2	CASSSTAGTFEQYF	TGTGCCAGCAGCTCGACAGCGGGGACGTTCGAGCAGTACTTC
TRBV6-5	TRBJ2-1	12	-	TRBD1	CAGGTGDNEQFF	TGTGCCGGGGGGACAGGGGACAATGAGCAGTTCTTC
TRBV7-2	TRBJ1-6	14	-	-	CASSLERANSPLHF	TGTGCCAGCAGCTTAGAGCGGGCTAATTCACCCCTCCACTTT
TRBV11-2	TRBJ2-2	14	-	TRBD1	CASRKQGGTGELFF	TGTGCCAGCAGAAAACAGGGGGGAACCGGGGAGCTGTTTTTT
TRBV10-3	TRBJ2-2	13	-	-	CATASGNTGELFF	TGTGCCACCGCGTCGGGTAACACCGGGGAGCTGTTTTTT
TRBV7-9	TRBJ2-1	17	-	TRBD2	CASSPSSGRAPYNEQFF	TGTGCCAGCAGCCCGTCTAGCGGGAGGGCCCCCTACAATGAGCAGTTCTTC
TRBV7-2	TRBJ2-7	13	few	-	CASSPGTSYEQYF	TGTGCCAGCAGCCCCGGTACGTCCTACGAGCAGTACTTC
TRBV11-3	TRBJ2-1	15	-	TRBD2	CASSFSGSSYNEQFF	TGTGCCAGCAGCTTCAGCGGGAGTTCCTACAATGAGCAGTTCTTC
TRBV29-1	TRBJ2-1	17	-	TRBD2	CSAPSTSGSSLGNEQFF	TGCAGCGCACCGTCGACTAGCGGGAGTTCGCTGGGAAATGAGCAGTTCTTC
TRBV9	TRBJ2-2	15	-	-	CASSPQATNTGELFF	TGTGCCAGCAGCCCCCAAGCGACGAACACCGGGGAGCTGTTTTTT
TRBV4-3	TRBJ2-1	16	once	TRBD1	CASSQVTGGSYNEQFF	TGCGCCAGCAGCCAAGTCACAGGGGGGTCCTACAATGAGCAGTTCTTC